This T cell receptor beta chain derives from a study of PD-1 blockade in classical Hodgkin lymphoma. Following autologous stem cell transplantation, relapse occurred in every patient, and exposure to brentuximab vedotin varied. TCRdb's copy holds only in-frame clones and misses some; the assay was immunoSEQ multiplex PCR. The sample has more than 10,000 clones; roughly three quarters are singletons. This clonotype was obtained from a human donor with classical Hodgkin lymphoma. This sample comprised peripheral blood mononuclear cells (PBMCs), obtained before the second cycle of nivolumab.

The CDR3 is CSVRRGTNEKLFF. CDR3 sequence (DNA): TGCAGCGTTCGTCGGGGTACTAATGAAAAACTGTTTTTT. This rearrangement joins TRBV29-1 to TRBJ1-4; D uncertain. Germline V gene lookup returns CDR1 SQVTM and CDR2 ANQGSEA. The length of the CDR3 is 13 residues. Trimming removed 5 bases at V and 2 bases at J, with 9 bases between. The complete variable domain, with remaining parts taken from reference TRBV29-1 and TRBJ1-4, reads SAVISQKPSRDICQRGTSLTIQCQVDSQVTMMFWYRQQPGQSLTLIATANQGSEATYESGFVIDKFPISRPNLTFSTLTVSNMSPEDSSIYLCSVRRGTNEKLFFGSGTQLSVL.